This T cell receptor beta chain appears in the sequencing data of a study of kidney transplant recipient with SARS-CoV-2 infection. The germline V gene encodes CDR1 MNHEY and CDR2 SMNVEV (reference sequence). After removal of 7 bases from V and 7 bases from J, the junction contained 5 bases not matched to a gene. This CDR3 has 13 residues. This clonotype is deemed medium-sized (0.01 to 0.1%). TCRdb re-derived calls from the reads in MiXCR, one entry per CDR3 protein. The profile shows approximately 250,000 distinct CDR3 sequences, about 30% of them singletons. The genes are TRBV27 and TRBJ2-1; 9 nucleotides match TRBD2. The sample here was a blood sample, taken at baseline and on roughly day 110 from a kidney transplant recipient. This receptor was obtained from a male patient in his thirties who had COVID-19 and was a kidney transplant recipient. Among the T cells, some may be from the graft donor. CDR3 residues: CASTLSGSNEQFF. Written as DNA, the CDR3 is TGTGCCAGCACGCTTAGCGGGAGTAATGAGCAGTTCTTC.